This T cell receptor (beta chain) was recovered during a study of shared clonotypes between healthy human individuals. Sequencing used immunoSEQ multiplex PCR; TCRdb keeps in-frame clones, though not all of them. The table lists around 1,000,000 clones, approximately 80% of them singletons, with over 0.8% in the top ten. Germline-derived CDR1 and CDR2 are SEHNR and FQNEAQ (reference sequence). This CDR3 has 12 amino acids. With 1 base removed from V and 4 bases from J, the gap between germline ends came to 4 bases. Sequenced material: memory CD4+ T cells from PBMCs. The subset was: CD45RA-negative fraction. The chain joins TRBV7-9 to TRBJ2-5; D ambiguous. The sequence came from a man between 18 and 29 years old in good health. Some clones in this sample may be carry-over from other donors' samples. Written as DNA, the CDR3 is TGTGCCAGCAGCTTAGGGACAGAGACCCAGTACTTC. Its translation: CASSLGTETQYF. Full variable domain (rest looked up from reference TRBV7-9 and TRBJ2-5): DTGVSQNPRHKITKRGQNVTFRCDPISEHNRLYWYRQTLGQGPEFLTYFQNEAQLEKSRLLSDRFSAERPKGSFSTLEIQRTEQGDSAMYLCASSLGTETQYFGPGTRLLVL.